This T cell receptor (beta chain) was documented in a study of blood T cell repertoires in COVID-19. Study-wide context: Some COVID-19 samples were acute and others convalescent; all came from the United States, Italy and Spain. Sources were T cells, B-cell-depleted T cells, or PBMCs; the material itself was cDNA or gDNA.

This clone showed up just once. CDR1 and CDR2 (germline): SGHRS, YFSETQ. The V segment lost 5 bases and the J segment 4 bases; nucleotides outside the gene matches: 13. The CDR3 is 17 residues long. Original data processing: Nucleated cell counts were estimated from reference gene primer amplification. Assay: immunoSEQ multiplex PCR; the TCRdb copy retains only in-frame clones and omits some. V and J calls and clone size come straight from that table; D and trimming were deduced from the DNA. The table lists about 230,000 clones, around 83% of them singletons. The sequenced material came from peripheral blood. The receptor was isolated from a man aged 35-49 years with active or convalescent COVID-19. V and J are TRBV5-1 and TRBJ2-5; 11 nucleotides align to TRBD2. CDR3 region: CASRGLAVSTVGETQYF. The CDR3 DNA reads TGCGCCAGCAGGGGACTAGCGGTATCCACGGTAGGAGAGACCCAGTACTTC.